Shown below are 29 T cell receptor beta chains from a single sample sequenced in a study of blood T cell repertoires in COVID-19. Data came from immunoSEQ multiplex PCR; TCRdb stores just in-frame clones and leaves some out. The sample includes about 87,000 clones, 80% to 90% seen only once; the top ten take roughly 10%. The specimen was peripheral blood. These receptors came from an elderly man with acute or convalescent COVID-19.

The V and J genes are TRBV7-9 and TRBJ2-1; possible D gene TRBD2, 6 bases. The CDR3 has 15 residues. V dropped 5 bases and J dropped 6 bases, with 17 bases sitting between them. The germline V gene has CDR1 SEHNR and CDR2 FQNEAQ (reference sequence). As DNA, the CDR3 is TGTGCCAGCAGCCGCCGACTAGTAGGTCGCAATGAGCAGTTCTTC. Protein product: CASSRRLVGRNEQFF.

The chain uses TRBV5-1 and TRBJ2-1, with D perhaps TRBD1 (5 bases). V lost 4 bases, J lost 0 bases, and 11 bases lay in between. The germline V gene has CDR1 SGHRS and CDR2 YFSETQ. This CDR3 contains 15 residues. The CDR3 loop reads CASSAPDSSYNEQFF. In nucleotides, the CDR3 is TGCGCCAGCAGCGCTCCAGACAGCTCCTACAATGAGCAGTTCTTC.

The chain carries TRBV11-2 and TRBJ2-6, with D possibly TRBD2 on 6 matching bases. CDR1 and CDR2 (germline): SGHAT, FQNNGV. The CDR3 contains 19 residues. Trimming removed 5 bases from V and 4 bases from J, with 24 bases in between. The CDR3 bases are TGTGCCAGCAGCCCTCCTTGGGGGGACCGCTCTAGAGGGGCCAACGTCCTGACTTTC. Protein product: CASSPPWGDRSRGANVLTF.

The V gene is TRBV6-2 or TRBV6-3, the J gene TRBJ2-1; 10 bases are shared with TRBD2. With 5 bases clipped from V and 6 bases from J, the junction kept 13 bases outside the gene matches. The CDR3 spans 17 residues. Germline-derived CDR1 and CDR2 are MNHEY and SVGEGT. CDR3 residues: CASSTERGGSWGNEQFF. In DNA, the CDR3 is TGTGCCAGCAGTACTGAGCGGGGGGGGAGTTGGGGCAATGAGCAGTTCTTC.

The CDR3 region is CASNAGGVGANVLTF. Here the CDR3 DNA reads TGTGCCAGCAACGCAGGGGGCGTTGGGGCCAACGTCCTGACTTTC. J is TRBJ2-6 and V is TRBV9, with TRBD1 matching over 8 bases. CDR3 length equals 15 residues. CDR1 and CDR2 (germline): SGDLS, YYNGEE. V was pared by 6 bases and J by 3 bases, with 5 bases of the junction left unmatched.

The CDR3: CASSRTGAFNTEAFF. In DNA, the CDR3 is TGTGCCAGCAGCCGGACAGGGGCCTTTAACACTGAAGCTTTCTTT. The chain joins TRBV11-1 to TRBJ1-1, with 9 positions matching TRBD1. The CDR3 loop spans 15 amino acids. Germline trimming cut 5 bases from V and 2 bases from J; bases unmatched to any gene: 6. Germline CDR1 and CDR2: SGHAT and FQDESV (reference sequence).

The rearrangement joins TRBV28 to TRBJ2-2; D perhaps matches TRBD1 (6 bases). Looked up from germline, CDR1 is MDHEN and CDR2 is SYDVKM. V shed 8 bases and J shed 4 bases, with 14 bases lying between them. This CDR3 is built from 14 residues. Here the CDR3 reads CASGKAGATGELFF. CDR3 in DNA: TGTGCCAGCGGGAAAGCAGGGGCCACCGGGGAGCTGTTTTTT.

This chain connects TRBV5-1 to TRBJ2-3, with TRBD2 matching 10 bases. With V trimmed by 4 bases and J by 2 bases, 7 bases remained unmatched. CDR3 size: 16 residues. Germline CDR1 is SGHRS and CDR2 is YFSETQ. The CDR3: CASSNGLAVHTDTQYF. The CDR3 DNA reads TGCGCCAGCAGCAACGGACTAGCGGTTCACACAGATACGCAGTATTTT.

This clone turned up a few times. The gene calls are TRBV7-6 and TRBJ2-3; D unresolved. CDR1 is SGHVS and CDR2 is FNYEAQ in the germline V gene. The ends were cut back, 5 bases at V and 0 bases at J, with 9 bases in the middle. The CDR3 is 14 residues long. This chain's CDR3 is CASSVDISTDTQYF. CDR3 DNA: TGTGCCAGCAGCGTCGACATAAGCACAGATACGCAGTATTTT.

The chain is built from TRBV5-8 and TRBJ2-1; TRBD2 matches at 10 bases. Per germline, CDR1 SGHTS and CDR2 YDEGEE. The CDR3 loop spans 16 amino acids. V gave up 6 bases and J gave up 4 bases; unmatched junction bases: 10. The CDR3 here is CASTSLLAGVYNEQFF. The CDR3 bases are TGTGCCAGCACTTCCCTCCTAGCGGGGGTTTACAATGAGCAGTTCTTC. Full variable domain (outside the CDR3, taken from reference TRBV5-8 and TRBJ2-1): EAGVTQSPTHLIKTRGQQATLRCSPISGHTSVYWYQQALGLGLQFLLWYDEGEERNRGNFPPRFSGRQFPNYSSELNVNALELEDSALYLCASTSLLAGVYNEQFFGPGTRLTVL.

The V and J genes are TRBV10-1 and TRBJ1-2; D not resolved. CDR3 length: 13 residues. V lost 2 bases, J lost 4 bases, and 8 bases lay in between. Per the germline V gene, CDR1 is WNHNN and CDR2 is SYGVQD (reference sequence). CDR3 nucleotides: TGCGCCAGCAGTGAGAGGCGGGCCTATGGCTACACCTTC. This translates into CASSERRAYGYTF.

The chain couples TRBV5-8 to TRBJ2-1, with 8 bases lining up with TRBD1. With V trimmed by 4 bases and J by 0 bases, 3 bases remained unmatched. Germline-derived CDR1 and CDR2 are SGHTS and YDEGEE. The CDR3 is 15 residues long. The CDR3: CASSRGQDSYNEQFF. The CDR3 bases are TGTGCCAGCAGCAGGGGACAGGACTCCTACAATGAGCAGTTCTTC. Based on the CDR3 plus reference TRBV5-8 and TRBJ2-1, the full variable domain is EAGVTQSPTHLIKTRGQQATLRCSPISGHTSVYWYQQALGLGLQFLLWYDEGEERNRGNFPPRFSGRQFPNYSSELNVNALELEDSALYLCASSRGQDSYNEQFFGPGTRLTVL.

A single count supports this clone. This chain joins TRBV5-4 and TRBJ1-1; the match to TRBD1 covers 7 bases. The germline V gene has CDR1 SGHNT and CDR2 YYREEE (reference sequence). The CDR3 is made up of 14 amino acids. V shed 3 bases, J shed 0 bases, and the junction held 2 bases outside the gene matches. The DNA for the CDR3 is TGTGCCAGCAGCTCTACAGGGGTGAACACTGAAGCTTTCTTT. Translation gives CASSSTGVNTEAFF.

This chain links TRBV7-2 with TRBJ1-5; D not certain. The germline V gene encodes CDR1 SGHTA and CDR2 FQGNSA. V was cut by 2 bases and J by 1 base, with 9 bases left in between. The CDR3 contains 15 residues. Here the CDR3 DNA reads TGTGCCAGCAGCTTATTACGGGGAAGCAATCAGCCCCAGCATTTT. It codes for CASSLLRGSNQPQHF.

The rearrangement links TRBV7-2 to TRBJ1-1; TRBD1 aligns across 7 bases. CDR1 is SGHTA and CDR2 is FQGNSA in the germline V gene. The CDR3 totals 13 residues. V gave up 6 bases and J gave up 2 bases; unmatched junction bases: 3. CDR3 amino acids: CASRGQVNTEAFF. DNA for the CDR3: TGTGCCAGCAGAGGACAGGTTAACACTGAAGCTTTCTTT.

The chain couples TRBV6-5 to TRBJ2-7; D call uncertain. Germline CDR1 reads MNHEY; CDR2 reads SVGAGI. The V end was cut by 3 bases, the J end by 4 bases, with 4 bases between. The CDR3 runs 11 residues. Here the CDR3 reads CASSYLYEQYF. In nucleotides, the CDR3 is TGTGCCAGCAGTTATTTATACGAGCAGTACTTC.

The chain recombines TRBV6-5 with TRBJ1-3, with D perhaps TRBD1 (6 bases). The V gene's germline CDR1 is MNHEY and CDR2 SVGAGI. The CDR3 totals 13 residues. V shed 6 bases and J shed 0 bases, with 6 bases lying between them. CDR3 DNA sequence: TGTGCCAGCAGGGACAGCTCTGGAAACACCATATATTTT. Protein sequence: CASRDSSGNTIYF.

The chain couples TRBV7-3 to TRBJ2-1; TRBD2 matches 7 bases. V shed 1 base and J 9 bases; nucleotides not matched to a gene: 6. Germline V lookup: CDR1 SGHTA, CDR2 FQGTGA. The CDR3 is 14 residues long. The CDR3 DNA reads as TGTGCCAGCAGCTTAAGCGGGAGCGAGGGTGAGCAGTTCTTC. Amino acids: CASSLSGSEGEQFF.

This clone was picked up one time. The rearrangement links TRBV19 to TRBJ1-2; a possible D gene is TRBD1 (6 bases). V lost 5 bases to trimming and J lost 0 bases, with 16 bases between them. Per germline, CDR1 LNHDA and CDR2 SQIVND (reference sequence). The length of the CDR3 is 16 residues. The DNA of the CDR3 is TGTGCCAGTAGTTTACTTCGGACAGACGCTAACTATGGCTACACCTTC. It encodes CASSLLRTDANYGYTF.

J is TRBJ2-3 and V is TRBV9; 7 nucleotides line up with TRBD2. J gave up 7 bases and V 4 bases, and 27 bases lay outside the gene matches. This CDR3 region has 20 residues. Germline CDR1 SGDLS, CDR2 YYNGEE. The chain's CDR3 is CASSPSPSRTRGLHGYTQYF. CDR3 nucleotide sequence: TGTGCCAGCAGCCCTAGCCCCTCCCGGACTAGGGGCCTACATGGATATACGCAGTATTTT.

The chain is built from TRBV6-1 and TRBJ2-7, with D hard to call. Trimming stripped 2 bases from V and 6 bases from J, with 11 bases between. In germline, CDR1 is MNHNS, CDR2 SASEGT. This CDR3 has 13 amino acids. The CDR3 DNA reads TGTGCCAGCAGTGAAAATCTAGTTGGCGAGCAGTACTTC. Protein: CASSENLVGEQYF.

Here the CDR3 reads CASSLTGTVSYEQYF. CDR3 sequence (DNA): TGTGCCAGCAGTCTCACAGGGACGGTATCCTACGAGCAGTACTTC. The chain joins TRBV27 to TRBJ2-7, with D possibly being TRBD1 (6 bases). Trimming removed 5 bases at V and 1 base at J, with 15 bases between. The CDR3 sequence is 15 residues long. Germline CDR1 is MNHEY and CDR2 is SMNVEV (reference sequence).

This sequence joins TRBV5-4 and TRBJ1-1, with 8 nucleotides matching TRBD1. The CDR3 length is 15 residues. V gave up 4 bases and J gave up 5 bases; unmatched junction bases: 10. Germline CDR1 reads SGHNT; CDR2 reads YYREEE (reference sequence). CDR3 loop: CASSTAGTGLTEAFF. Written as DNA, the CDR3 is TGTGCCAGCAGCACCGCCGGGACAGGTTTAACTGAAGCTTTCTTT.

This chain uses TRBV5-4 with TRBJ2-6; 8 nucleotides match TRBD1. From germline, CDR1 is SGHNT and CDR2 YYREEE (reference sequence). This CDR3 spans 14 amino acids. Losses at the gene ends were 2 bases for V and 11 bases for J; bases not matched to a gene: 6. DNA of the CDR3: TGTGCCAGCAGCTTTCCGACAGGGGACGACGTCCTGACTTTC. Encoded protein: CASSFPTGDDVLTF.

The chain has TRBV28 and TRBJ1-1; D is undetermined. Trimming removed 4 bases at V and 1 base at J, with 7 bases between. Germline V CDR1 and CDR2: MDHEN, SYDVKM. The CDR3 loop spans 13 amino acids. Here the CDR3 DNA reads TGTGCCAGCAGTTCTGGGCAGAACACTGAAGCTTTCTTT. This encodes CASSSGQNTEAFF. The entire variable domain, with the rest obtained from reference TRBV28 and TRBJ1-1, is as follows: DVKVTQSSRYLVKRTGEKVFLECVQDMDHENMFWYRQDPGLGLRLIYFSYDVKMKEKGDIPEGYSVSREKKERFSLILESASTNQTSMYLCASSSGQNTEAFFGQGTRLTVV.

This sequence joins TRBV18 and TRBJ1-2; D might be TRBD1 (5 bases). CDR3 length equals 16 residues. Germline lookup yields CDR1 KGHSH and CDR2 LQKENI. Trimming took off 0 bases at V and 8 bases at J, with 19 bases between the two ends. For the CDR3, the DNA is TGTGCCAGCTCACCACCTGGCAGGGCCCCACAAGGAGGCTACACCTTC. It codes for CASSPPGRAPQGGYTF.

V is TRBV3-1 (or the pseudogene TRBV3-2) and J is TRBJ1-1; 7 positions match TRBD1. Per the germline V gene, CDR1 is LGHDT and CDR2 is YNNKEL (reference sequence). V gave up 5 bases and J gave up 0 bases; unmatched junction bases: 3. There are 14 residues in the CDR3. The CDR3 DNA follows: TGTGCCAGCAGCGCAGGGGGGATGAACACTGAAGCTTTCTTT. Residues: CASSAGGMNTEAFF.

The CDR3 loop is CAWLGDRNEKLFF. For the CDR3, the DNA is TGTGCCTGGTTGGGGGACAGGAATGAAAAACTGTTTTTT. The chain has TRBV30 and TRBJ1-4, with 8 bases matching TRBD1. Looked up from germline, CDR1 is GTSNPN and CDR2 is SVGIG (reference sequence). The V segment lost 5 bases and the J segment 5 bases; nucleotides outside the gene matches: 4. The CDR3 runs to 13 residues. Supplemented by reference TRBV30 and TRBJ1-4, the full variable domain reads SQTIHQWPATLVQPVGSPLSLECTVEGTSNPNLYWYRQAAGRGLQLLFYSVGIGQISSEVPQNLSASRPQDRQFILSSKKLLLSDSGFYLCAWLGDRNEKLFFGSGTQLSVL.

V usage is TRBV28 and J usage is TRBJ1-5, with 7 bases aligning to TRBD1. In germline, CDR1 is MDHEN, CDR2 SYDVKM. The junction had 8 bases not matched to a gene; V was cut back by 2 bases and J by 10 bases. This CDR3 comprises 14 residues. The CDR3 reads CASSLVGQFNPQHF. The CDR3 region has the DNA TGTGCCAGCAGTTTAGTGGGACAGTTCAATCCCCAGCATTTT.